These T cell receptor beta chains were read from a single sample in a study of radiation and T cells in renal cell carcinoma. Sequencing was performed with immunoSEQ multiplex PCR; in TCRdb, only in-frame clones are kept and a portion is missing. The data hold 150,000 to 200,000 clones, with approximately 90% observed a single time. Sequences were derived from blood, sampled from a patient whose treatment included radiotherapy and nephrectomy. Every receptor here comes from a woman between 45 and 60 years old with renal cell carcinoma. Each CDR3 is given with its conserved first and last residue. A D gene is named only where the DNA matches it firmly. Expanded clones get a size class; other rows say once, few or many, or leave the size out.

size	J	D	V	DNA	CDR3
NA	TRBJ1-1	NA	TRBV7-8	TGTGCCAGCAGCTTCGTCGCGGGTGAAGCTTTCTTT	CASSFVAGEAFF
NA	TRBJ1-6	TRBD1	TRBV6-5	TGTGCCAGCAGTTACTCGCCGGTGGACAGGGACTCACCCCTCCACTTT	CASSYSPVDRDSPLHF
few	TRBJ1-2	NA	TRBV19	TGTGCCAGTAGTATAATGGGGCAGGCGGCTAACTATGGCTACACCTTC	CASSIMGQAANYGYTF
once	TRBJ1-2	TRBD1	TRBV29-1	TGCAGCGGGATCGACAGGGGGCAGGATGGCTACACCTTC	CSGIDRGQDGYTF
NA	TRBJ2-7	NA	TRBV18	TGTGCCAGCTCACCGGGGGGGGGCCGCAACGAGCAGTACTTC	CASSPGGGRNEQYF
NA	TRBJ2-3	TRBD2	TRBV5-1	TGCGCCAGCAGGACTAGCGGGGGCACAGATACGCAGTATTTT	CASRTSGGTDTQYF
once	TRBJ1-4	NA	TRBV7-2	TGTGCCAGCAGCTTAATTTCAGGGGCAACTAATGAAAAACTGTTTTTT	CASSLISGATNEKLFF
NA	TRBJ2-1	NA	TRBV7-6	TGTGCCAGCAGCCCTCGGGGGCAAACTAGGGGAAATGAGCAGTTCTTC	CASSPRGQTRGNEQFF
few	TRBJ2-1	TRBD2	TRBV5-1	TGCGCCAGCAGGTCTAGCGGGGCGGCCGTCTATGAGCAGTTCTTC	CASRSSGAAVYEQFF
NA	TRBJ2-3	TRBD2	TRBV5-5	TGTGCCAGCAGCTTGATCGGGGGGAGCACAGATACGCAGTATTTT	CASSLIGGSTDTQYF
NA	TRBJ2-3	NA	TRBV25-1	TGTGCCAGCAGTCGAGGATCGCTTTCTAGCACAGATACGCAGTATTTT	CASSRGSLSSTDTQYF
NA	TRBJ1-6	NA	TRBV2	TGTGCCAGCAGAGCCGACAGTAATTCACCCCTCCACTTT	CASRADSNSPLHF
NA	TRBJ2-2	TRBD1	TRBV2	TGTGCCAGCCAAAGACAGGGGGGGAACACCGGGGAGCTGTTTTTT	CASQRQGGNTGELFF
NA	TRBJ1-6	TRBD1	TRBV19	TGTGCCAGTAGCCCGACAGGGAGTTATTCACCCCTCCACTTT	CASSPTGSYSPLHF
NA	TRBJ1-2	NA	TRBV28	TGTGCCAGTCGGTGGGGGGACGGCTACACCTTC	CASRWGDGYTF
NA	TRBJ2-5	TRBD1	TRBV7-3	TGTGCCAGCAGCCTGACAGGGGATAGAATAGAGACCCAGTACTTC	CASSLTGDRIETQYF
NA	TRBJ1-2	TRBD1	TRBV28	TGTGCCAGCAGTTCCTCGGACAGGGGGCGCGTCTACACCTTC	CASSSSDRGRVYTF
NA	TRBJ2-7	NA	TRBV6-5	TGTGCCAGCAGTTGGTCCCGGGACGGTTACGAGCAGTACTTC	CASSWSRDGYEQYF
NA	TRBJ1-1	TRBD1	TRBV5-1	TGCGCCAGCAGCTTGGCAGGGACAGACATGAACACTGAAGCTTTCTTT	CASSLAGTDMNTEAFF
once	TRBJ1-5	TRBD1	TRBV6-6	TGTGCCAGCAGTTACAGGACAGGGAATCAGCCCCAGCATTTT	CASSYRTGNQPQHF
NA	TRBJ2-2	TRBD2	TRBV5-6	TGTGCCAGCAGCCCCGGGGGGAGGAACACCGGGGAGCTGTTTTTT	CASSPGGRNTGELFF
NA	TRBJ1-2	TRBD1	TRBV2	TGTGCCAGCAGTGACCGGACAGGGACAAACTATGGCTACACCTTC	CASSDRTGTNYGYTF
NA	TRBJ1-1	TRBD1	TRBV7-7	TGTGCTAGCAGCCGGATACAATCCCACACGACAGGGTGGAACACTGAAGCTTTCTTT	CASSRIQSHTTGWNTEAFF
NA	TRBJ1-1	NA	TRBV30	TGTGCCTGGAGCCAGTCTCCCGAGGGCACTGAAGCTTTCTTT	CAWSQSPEGTEAFF
NA	TRBJ2-5	TRBD2	TRBV5-1	TGCGCCAGCAGCCCGAGGGGACTAGCGGGGGGGTACCAAGAGACCCAGTACTTC	CASSPRGLAGGYQETQYF
NA	TRBJ2-5	NA	TRBV5-5	TGTGCCAGCAGCTTGGAGTCGTTCCTCGAACAAGAGACCCAGTACTTC	CASSLESFLEQETQYF
NA	TRBJ2-1	NA	TRBV5-1	TGCGCCAGCAGCAGGGGCGAGACTTTCGCTGAGCAGTTCTTC	CASSRGETFAEQFF
once	TRBJ1-1	NA	TRBV15	TGTGCCACCAGCCTTCGGTGGGGGCACACTGAAGCTTTCTTT	CATSLRWGHTEAFF
NA	TRBJ1-6	NA	TRBV7-3	TGTGCCAGCAGCTTAGAGGGGTCCTATTCACCCCTCCACTTT	CASSLEGSYSPLHF
NA	TRBJ1-4	NA	TRBV19	TGTGCCAGTAGTATATTTGCAACTAATGAAAAACTGTTTTTT	CASSIFATNEKLFF
NA	TRBJ2-7	TRBD1	TRBV19	TGTGCCAGTAGAACCCGACAGGGGGCTGATGACGAGCAGTACTTC	CASRTRQGADDEQYF
NA	TRBJ1-5	NA	TRBV7-2	TGTGCCAGCAGCTTAGGCCAGGTTAGCAATCAGCCCCAGCATTTT	CASSLGQVSNQPQHF
NA	TRBJ1-2	NA	TRBV5-6	TGTGCCAGCAGCTTGGACTCTTACACCTATGGCTACACCTTC	CASSLDSYTYGYTF
NA	TRBJ2-3	NA	TRBV6-6	TGTGCCAGCAGGACGAGCACAGATACGCAGTATTTT	CASRTSTDTQYF
NA	TRBJ1-3	NA	TRBV19	TGTGCCAGCCCGTCCCCTGGAAACACCATATATTTT	CASPSPGNTIYF
NA	TRBJ2-5	TRBD2	TRBV10-2	TGCGCCAGCAGTTTAGCGGGGGGGGAAGAGACCCAGTACTTC	CASSLAGGEETQYF
few	TRBJ1-2	NA	TRBV5-4	TGTGCCAGCAGCTTGGTTCAGGGAGATGGCTACACCTTC	CASSLVQGDGYTF
NA	TRBJ1-2	NA	TRBV4-1	TGCGCCAGCAGCCTGGGACGGACCCGGGGGAACTATGGCTACACCTTC	CASSLGRTRGNYGYTF
NA	TRBJ1-2	TRBD1	TRBV6-5	TGTGCCAGCAGTTTCAGGGGGTATGGCTACACCTTC	CASSFRGYGYTF
NA	TRBJ1-1	NA	TRBV5-1	TGCGCCAGCAGCTTAAATCCAGGTGGGAACACTGAAGCTTTCTTT	CASSLNPGGNTEAFF
NA	TRBJ2-2	NA	TRBV7-2	TGTGCCAGCAGCTTAGCAACGGCTCCGAACACCGGGGAGCTGTTTTTT	CASSLATAPNTGELFF
once	TRBJ2-6	NA	TRBV5-1	TGCGCCAGCAGCTTGCCCAGGGGTTCTGGGGCCAACGTCCTGACTTTC	CASSLPRGSGANVLTF
NA	TRBJ1-1	NA	TRBV6-6	TGTGCCAGCAGTCCTTCGACAGGCATGAACACTGAAGCTTTCTTT	CASSPSTGMNTEAFF
NA	TRBJ1-5	NA	TRBV4-2	TGTGCCAGCAGCCAGGCGTACGGGGATAGCGATCAGCCCCAGCATTTT	CASSQAYGDSDQPQHF